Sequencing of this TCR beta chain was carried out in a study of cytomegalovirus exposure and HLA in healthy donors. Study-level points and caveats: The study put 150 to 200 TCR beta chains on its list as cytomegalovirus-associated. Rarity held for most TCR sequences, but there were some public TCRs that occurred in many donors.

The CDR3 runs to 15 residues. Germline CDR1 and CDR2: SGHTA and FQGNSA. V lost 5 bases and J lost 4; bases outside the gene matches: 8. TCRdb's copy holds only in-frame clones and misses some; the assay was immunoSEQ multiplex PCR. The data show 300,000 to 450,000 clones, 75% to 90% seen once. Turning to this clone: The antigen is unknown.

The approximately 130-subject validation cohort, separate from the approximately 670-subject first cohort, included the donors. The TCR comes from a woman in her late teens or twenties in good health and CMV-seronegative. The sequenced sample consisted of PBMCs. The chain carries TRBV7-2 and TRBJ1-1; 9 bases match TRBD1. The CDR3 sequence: CASSALGQGITEAFF. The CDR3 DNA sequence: TGTGCCAGCAGCGCCCTGGGACAGGGTATCACTGAAGCTTTCTTT.